This T cell receptor beta chain was captured in a study of beta chain features in type 1 diabetes. Study-wide results and limits: In the patient group, naive, central memory and Treg TCRB repertoires seemed more alike than in the healthy donor group. Fewer junction insertions and more nucleotide deletions appeared in type 1 diabetes patients. cDNA-based sequencing might over-represent cells highly expressing TCR.

The study reverse transcribed the entire isolated RNA, so it sequenced expressed TCRB transcripts. Only in-frame clones appear in the TCRdb table, and some are missing; sequencing was by immunoSEQ multiplex PCR. The top ten hold 0.68% of the sample, which has 150,000 or so clones, about 8.7% seen once. The CDR3 covers 15 residues. V was clipped by 0 bases and J by 3 bases; unmatched bases: 6. Germline V gene lookup returns CDR1 SGHRS and CDR2 YFSETQ. This clone was seen only a few times. Its target is not known. CD4+ naive, central memory, regulatory and stem cell-like memory subsets were isolated by sorting on CD45RO/CCR7/CD25/CD127/CD95/CD27.

Material for sequencing was central memory CD4+ T cells from blood. This TCR derives from a young man in good health. The J gene is TRBJ2-7, the V gene TRBV5-1; 7 nucleotides agree with TRBD1. The CDR3 is CASSLGQGLGYEQYF. Written as DNA, the CDR3 is TGCGCCAGCAGCTTGGGACAGGGTTTGGGCTACGAGCAGTACTTC.